This T cell receptor beta chain was obtained from a study of T cells in Graves' hyperthyroidism and ophthalmopathy (dated by TCRdb to about 2019). Background on the whole study: Peripheral blood was sampled at the time of initial diagnosis, prior to any treatment. TCR Vbeta CDR3 sequencing of 120 to 150 peripheral blood samples (roughly 43 ophthalmopathy, about 80 hyperthyroidism and roughly 17 progressor patients) is reported in the paper. Prospective prediction of ophthalmopathy was tested in an independent validation cohort consisting of fewer than 20 hyperthyroidism patients and approximately 16 patients who later progressed to ophthalmopathy. Following sampling, methimazole starting at 30 mg daily was given to hyperthyroidism patients, and high-dose intravenous methylprednisolone was given to ophthalmopathy patients. The 100 discovery patients were randomly split 7:3 into training and test sets. To identify distinguishing TCR V-J signatures, a discovery cohort of 100 patients was used, comprising 40 to 45 with Graves' ophthalmopathy and around 57 with stable Graves' hyperthyroidism. The study also compared thyroid tissue and blood T-cell repertoires from several Graves' hyperthyroidism patients.

Broad study findings and their caveats: A model built on a 13 V-J signature distinguished ophthalmopathy from stable hyperthyroidism, reaching 85% to 90% sensitivity and about 81% specificity in cross-validation and 80%/75% in testing. No statistical method was used to fix the sample size in advance, and group allocation was not hidden from the investigators. During validation, the model predicted progression to ophthalmopathy a median of approximately 6.5 months ahead of onset, with 70.59% sensitivity and 72.22% specificity. Most expanded thyroid clonotypes (frequency above 0.001) were also found in blood, which suggests that blood repertoires may mirror thyroid immune responses.

This clonotype was counted at least ten times. The antigen it binds to is not known. No much larger clonotype is one base removed from it; base qualities were not supplied. Amplification of TCR beta CDR3 regions was carried out from RNA transcripts. The first round of RT-PCR for the TCR CDR3 was performed with the HTBI primer set and the Qiagen OneStep RT-PCR kit. Libraries were constructed in a second round of multiplex PCR, after which size selection and purification were performed. The libraries were sequenced on an Illumina HiSeq2000 using paired-end 100 bp reads. The study's own analysis went as follows. Raw data were processed with SOAPnuke, discarding reads with adapters, uncalled bases, mean Phred below 15, or no exact constant-primer or identifier match. High-quality paired reads were merged with COPE v1.2.5, and unique nucleotide sequences were defined as clonotypes. MiTCR v1.1 was used to align clonotypes to the IMGT TRBV, TRBD and TRBJ reference segments. Analysis was restricted to V-J combinations with a frequency above 0.0001, which covered roughly 99% of repertoires. The TCS score was defined as the ratio of F50 (clonal expansion) to E x V (chaos), calculated using BLOSUM62-based TCRdist between CDR3 peptides within each V-J. Welch's t-statistics and random forest reduced around 510 V-J features to roughly 13, which were used in a naive Bayes classifier (R e1071). TCRdb passed the public sequencing reads through fastp at Q25 and MiXCR, retaining productive beta sequences. Every CDR3 protein is listed once, alongside the most common genes and DNA of its rows. What appears here as the V and J calls and clone size reflects TCRdb's work, not the paper's. This sample gives over 300,000 distinct CDR3 sequences in total; 14% of them show up just once. The leading ten clones occupy roughly 9.6% of the sample.

The junction shows trimming of 5 bases on V and 3 bases on J, and the gene matches do not reach 4 bases of it. Per the germline V gene, SGHTS is the CDR1 and YDEGEE is the CDR2. The CDR3, from cysteine to phenylalanine, totals 13 residues. Kept here is only the CDR3 DNA, which spans 39 bases and is read in frame from base 1. A patient counted as having stable Graves' hyperthyroidism if no progression to ophthalmopathy occurred over 18 months of follow-up. The hyperthyroidism patients were between 18 and 65 years old and newly diagnosed, with a disease duration of less than 2 months. Any patient with an uncontrolled infection, another autoimmune disease, pregnancy or lactation was excluded. Diagnoses were established on the basis of clinical symptoms, serum thyroxine and TRAb, thyroid ultrasound, and orbital computed tomography. PBMCs were separated from under 11 ml of fresh peripheral blood using Ficoll-Paque density gradient centrifugation. Trizol reagent was used to extract total RNA, and RNA quality was then checked on an Agilent 2100 Bioanalyzer.

This TCR was sampled from a woman in her fifties or sixties with Graves' hyperthyroidism. What was sequenced was blood. The receptor chain draws on TRBV5-8 and TRBJ1-2, and 7 junction bases match TRBD1. The CDR3 is CASRDGTDYGYTF. The nucleotide sequence is TGTGCCAGCAGGGACGGGACAGACTATGGCTACACCTTC.